A single sample is the source of the 5 T cell receptor beta chains below, sequenced in a study of radiotherapy plus CTLA-4 blockade in lung cancer. Sequencing was performed with immunoSEQ multiplex PCR; in TCRdb, only in-frame clones are kept and a portion is missing. The table includes about 51,000 clones, 70% to 80% detected once. Sequenced here: peripheral blood, sampled from a patient treated with radiotherapy plus ipilimumab. These receptors originate from a human donor with non-small cell lung cancer who had a complete response to radiotherapy plus ipilimumab.

This clone came up a few times. The genes are TRBV10-3 and TRBJ2-1; 7 nucleotides line up with TRBD1. The CDR3 is made up of 15 amino acids. J was trimmed by 6 bases and V by 0 bases; bases with no gene match: 5. CDR1 and CDR2 from the germline V gene are ENHRY and SYGVKD. As DNA, the CDR3 is TGTGCCATCAGTGAGTCGGGTTCAGGGGGCAATGAGCAGTTCTTC. Translated: CAISESGSGGNEQFF.

The genes are TRBV18 and TRBJ2-1; 9 bases line up with TRBD2. Losses at the gene ends were 6 bases for V and 5 bases for J; bases not matched to a gene: 2. This CDR3 region has 13 residues. Germline V CDR1 and CDR2: KGHSH, LQKENI. CDR3 residues: CASSSGRDNEQFF. CDR3 bases: TGTGCCAGCTCTAGCGGGAGAGACAATGAGCAGTTCTTC.

The J gene is TRBJ2-1, the V gene TRBV5-4, with a tentative D call TRBD1 (5 bases). The CDR3 consists of 15 residues. The V and J ends lost 2 bases and 10 bases respectively, with 19 bases between them. The germline gives CDR1 SGHNT, CDR2 YYREEE (reference sequence). CDR3 region: CASSFLAGRLGEQFF. In nucleotides, the CDR3 is TGTGCCAGCAGCTTCCTGGCAGGGCGTCTAGGAGAGCAGTTCTTC.

Judged by abundance, this clone is medium-sized (0.01 to 0.1%). V and J are TRBV10-3 and TRBJ1-6; TRBD1 aligns across 7 bases. J gave up 10 bases and V 0 bases, and 3 bases lay outside the gene matches. Germline V gene sequence: CDR1 ENHRY, CDR2 SYGVKD. The CDR3 has 14 residues. Written as DNA, the CDR3 is TGTGCCATCAGTGAGTCAGGGGGCCAGTCACCCCTCCACTTT. Amino acid sequence: CAISESGGQSPLHF.

V gene TRBV7-9 combines with J gene TRBJ2-4; 9 bases align to TRBD2. In germline, CDR1 is SEHNR, CDR2 FQNEAQ (reference sequence). The CDR3 runs 17 residues. The V gene end was trimmed by 5 bases and the J gene end by 3 bases; junction bases not matched to a gene: 11. The CDR3 protein is CASSPRTSEWGKNIQYF. The CDR3 DNA follows: TGTGCCAGCAGCCCCCGGACTAGCGAGTGGGGCAAAAACATTCAGTACTTC.